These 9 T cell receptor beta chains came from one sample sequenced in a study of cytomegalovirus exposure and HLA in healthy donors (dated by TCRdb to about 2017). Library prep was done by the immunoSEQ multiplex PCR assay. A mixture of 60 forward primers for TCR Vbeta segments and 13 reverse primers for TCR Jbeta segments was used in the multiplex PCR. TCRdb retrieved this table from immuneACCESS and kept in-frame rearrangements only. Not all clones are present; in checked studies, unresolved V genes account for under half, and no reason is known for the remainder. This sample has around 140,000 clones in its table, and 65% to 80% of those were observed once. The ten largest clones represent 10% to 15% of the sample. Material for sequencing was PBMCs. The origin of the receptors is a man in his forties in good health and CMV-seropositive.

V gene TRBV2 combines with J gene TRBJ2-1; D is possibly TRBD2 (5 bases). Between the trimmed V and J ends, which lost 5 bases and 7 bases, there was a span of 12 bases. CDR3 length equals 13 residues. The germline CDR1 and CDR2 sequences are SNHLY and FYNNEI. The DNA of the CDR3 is TGTGCCAGCAGTCGAGGACTGGGAAATGAGCAGTTCTTC. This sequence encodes CASSRGLGNEQFF.

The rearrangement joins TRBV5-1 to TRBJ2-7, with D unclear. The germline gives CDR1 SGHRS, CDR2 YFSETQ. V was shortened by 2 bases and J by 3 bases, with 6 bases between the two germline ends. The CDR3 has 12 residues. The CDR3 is CASSFDFYEQYF. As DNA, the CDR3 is TGCGCCAGCAGCTTCGACTTCTACGAGCAGTACTTC.

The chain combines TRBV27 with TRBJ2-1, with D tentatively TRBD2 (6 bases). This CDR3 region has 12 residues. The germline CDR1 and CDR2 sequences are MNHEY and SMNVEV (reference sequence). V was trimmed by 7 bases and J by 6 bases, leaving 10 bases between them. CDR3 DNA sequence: TGTGCCAGCAAAGGACTATCCAATGAGCAGTTCTTC. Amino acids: CASKGLSNEQFF.

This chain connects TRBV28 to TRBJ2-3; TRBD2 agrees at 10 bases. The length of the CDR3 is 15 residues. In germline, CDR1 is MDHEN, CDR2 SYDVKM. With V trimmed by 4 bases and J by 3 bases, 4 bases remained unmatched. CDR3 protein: CASSSTSGITDTQYF. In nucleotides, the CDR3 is TGTGCCAGCAGTTCCACTAGCGGGATTACAGATACGCAGTATTTT.

CDR3: CASSLERGFSEAFF. In nucleotides, the CDR3 is TGTGCCAGCAGCTTGGAGAGAGGGTTTTCTGAAGCTTTCTTT. This chain joins TRBV5-8 and TRBJ1-1, with unresolved D. The CDR3 spans 14 residues. V was cut by 0 bases and J by 6 bases, with 12 bases left in between. CDR1 and CDR2 from the germline V gene are SGHTS and YDEGEE. The entire variable domain, with the rest obtained from reference TRBV5-8 and TRBJ1-1, is as follows: EAGVTQSPTHLIKTRGQQATLRCSPISGHTSVYWYQQALGLGLQFLLWYDEGEERNRGNFPPRFSGRQFPNYSSELNVNALELEDSALYLCASSLERGFSEAFFGQGTRLTVV.

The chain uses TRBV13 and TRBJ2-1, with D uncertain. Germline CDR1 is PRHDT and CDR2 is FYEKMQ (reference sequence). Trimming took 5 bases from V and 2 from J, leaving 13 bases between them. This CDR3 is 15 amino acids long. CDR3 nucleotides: TGTGCCAGCAGCCCCCCCCAGAATGCCTACAATGAGCAGTTCTTC. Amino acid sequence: CASSPPQNAYNEQFF.

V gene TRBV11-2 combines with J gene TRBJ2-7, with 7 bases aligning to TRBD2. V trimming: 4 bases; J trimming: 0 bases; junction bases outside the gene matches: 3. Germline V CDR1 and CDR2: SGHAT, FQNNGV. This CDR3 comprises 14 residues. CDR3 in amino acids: CASSSAGFSYEQYF. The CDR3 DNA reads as TGTGCCAGCAGCTCAGCGGGATTCTCCTACGAGCAGTACTTC.

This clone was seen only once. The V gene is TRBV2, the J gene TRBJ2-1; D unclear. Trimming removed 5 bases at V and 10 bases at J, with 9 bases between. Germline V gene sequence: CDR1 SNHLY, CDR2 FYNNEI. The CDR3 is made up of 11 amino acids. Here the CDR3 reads CASSRLGEQFF. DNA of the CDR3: TGTGCCAGCAGTAGACTTGGCGAGCAGTTCTTC.

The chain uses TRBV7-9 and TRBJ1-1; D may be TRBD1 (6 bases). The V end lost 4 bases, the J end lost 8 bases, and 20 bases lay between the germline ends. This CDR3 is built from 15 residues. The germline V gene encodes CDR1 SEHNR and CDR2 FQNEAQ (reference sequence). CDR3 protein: CASSSTWDTHGEAFF. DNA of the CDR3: TGTGCCAGCAGCTCCACCTGGGACACCCACGGGGAAGCTTTCTTT.